A selection of T cell receptor beta chains follows, all from one sample in a study of T cell responses to AZD1222 COVID-19 vaccine. Libraries were prepared by immunoSEQ multiplex PCR; TCRdb keeps only in-frame clonotypes and omits some of them. The profile shows about 84,000 clones, 90% to 95% of them singletons. The sample was peripheral blood, taken 28 days after the second AZD1222 dose. Receptors were obtained from an adult who received the AZD1222 COVID-19 vaccine. Each CDR3 is given with its conserved first and last residue. The D gene is left open where the match is weak. The size field is filled for only some rows; it gives once, few, many or a size class.

CDR3 protein: CASSRHRGTGQPQHF
CDR3 DNA: TGTGCCAGCAGTCGTCACAGGGGGACGGGGCAGCCCCAGCATTTT
clone size: NA
V gene: TRBV6-5
J gene: TRBJ1-5
D gene: TRBD1

CDR3 protein: CAWKAYNEQFF
CDR3 DNA: TGTGCCTGGAAGGCCTACAATGAGCAGTTCTTC
clone size: NA
V gene: TRBV30
J gene: TRBJ2-1
D gene: NA

CDR3 protein: CASSFRGANEKLFF
CDR3 DNA: TGCGCCAGCAGCTTCAGGGGGGCTAATGAAAAACTGTTTTTT
clone size: NA
V gene: TRBV5-1
J gene: TRBJ1-4
D gene: TRBD1

CDR3 protein: CASRLGASYNSPLHF
CDR3 DNA: TGTGCCAGCAGACTTGGAGCATCCTATAATTCACCCCTCCACTTT
clone size: NA
V gene: TRBV3-1/TRBV3-2
J gene: TRBJ1-6
D gene: NA

CDR3 protein: CASSRWASGVNSNEQFF
CDR3 DNA: TGTGCCAGCAGCCGATGGGCTAGCGGGGTAAATTCTAATGAGCAGTTCTTC
clone size: NA
V gene: TRBV11-2
J gene: TRBJ2-1
D gene: TRBD2

CDR3 protein: CASSVSAGTAYNEQFF
CDR3 DNA: TGTGCTAGCAGCGTTAGCGCCGGGACAGCCTACAATGAGCAGTTCTTC
clone size: NA
V gene: TRBV7-7
J gene: TRBJ2-1
D gene: TRBD1

CDR3 protein: CASSYGQGRTEAFF
CDR3 DNA: TGTGCCAGCAGTTACGGACAGGGACGGACTGAAGCTTTCTTT
clone size: NA
V gene: TRBV28
J gene: TRBJ1-1
D gene: TRBD1

CDR3 protein: CASSDITGELFF
CDR3 DNA: TGTGCCAGCAGTGATATCACCGGGGAGCTGTTTTTT
clone size: NA
V gene: TRBV6-1
J gene: TRBJ2-2
D gene: NA

CDR3 protein: CASSLVGNYGYTF
CDR3 DNA: TGTGCCAGCAGCTTAGTAGGGAACTATGGCTACACCTTC
clone size: once
V gene: TRBV11-2
J gene: TRBJ1-2
D gene: NA

CDR3 protein: CASSWGHPNTEAFF
CDR3 DNA: TGCGCCAGCAGCTGGGGACACCCGAACACTGAAGCTTTCTTT
clone size: NA
V gene: TRBV5-1
J gene: TRBJ1-1
D gene: NA

CDR3 protein: CASSFTYGYTF
CDR3 DNA: TGTGCCAGCAGTTTTACGTATGGCTACACCTTC
clone size: NA
V gene: TRBV12-3/TRBV12-4
J gene: TRBJ1-2
D gene: NA

CDR3 protein: CASSMGTYGYTF
CDR3 DNA: TGTGCCAGTAGTATGGGTACCTATGGCTACACCTTC
clone size: once
V gene: TRBV19
J gene: TRBJ1-2
D gene: NA

CDR3 protein: CASSLFAGTSNEKLFF
CDR3 DNA: TGTGCCAGCAGCCTCTTCGCAGGGACTTCGAATGAAAAACTGTTTTTT
clone size: NA
V gene: TRBV3-1/TRBV3-2
J gene: TRBJ1-4
D gene: NA

CDR3 protein: CASSLTGGPTDTQYF
CDR3 DNA: TGTGCCAGCAGCCTTACAGGGGGCCCCACAGATACGCAGTATTTT
clone size: NA
V gene: TRBV5-6
J gene: TRBJ2-3
D gene: TRBD1

CDR3 protein: CASSIFGTSGSGANVLTF
CDR3 DNA: TGTGCCAGTAGTATATTCGGGACTAGCGGGTCTGGGGCCAACGTCCTGACTTTC
clone size: NA
V gene: TRBV19
J gene: TRBJ2-6
D gene: TRBD2

CDR3 protein: CASSYSGGSRTEKLFF
CDR3 DNA: TGTGCCAGCAGTTACTCGGGCGGGTCCCGGACCGAAAAACTGTTTTTT
clone size: once
V gene: TRBV6-5
J gene: TRBJ1-4
D gene: NA

CDR3 protein: CAWSVRSPLHF
CDR3 DNA: TGTGCCTGGAGTGTACGGTCACCCCTCCACTTT
clone size: once
V gene: TRBV30
J gene: TRBJ1-6
D gene: NA

CDR3 protein: CASSSSDRPYNSPLHF
CDR3 DNA: TGTGCCAGCAGCTCCAGCGACAGGCCCTATAATTCACCCCTCCACTTT
clone size: NA
V gene: TRBV7-9
J gene: TRBJ1-6
D gene: NA

CDR3 protein: CASSPQWDWQPQHF
CDR3 DNA: TGTGCCAGCAGCCCCCAGTGGGATTGGCAGCCCCAGCATTTT
clone size: NA
V gene: TRBV7-9
J gene: TRBJ1-5
D gene: NA

CDR3 protein: CASGLPRGGDNEQFF
CDR3 DNA: TGTGCTAGTGGTTTGCCCCGAGGGGGGGACAATGAGCAGTTCTTC
clone size: NA
V gene: TRBV12-5
J gene: TRBJ2-1
D gene: NA

CDR3 protein: CASRLPGQGAHNEKLFF
CDR3 DNA: TGTGCCAGTAGGTTACCGGGACAAGGGGCCCATAATGAAAAACTGTTTTTT
clone size: NA
V gene: TRBV19
J gene: TRBJ1-4
D gene: NA

CDR3 protein: CTFPQRESYEQYF
CDR3 DNA: TGCACCTTCCCACAGCGGGAGAGCTACGAGCAGTACTTC
clone size: NA
V gene: TRBV1
J gene: TRBJ2-7
D gene: NA

CDR3 protein: CASSFGGAASRVEQYF
CDR3 DNA: TGTGCCAGCAGCTTCGGGGGGGCAGCCTCAAGGGTGGAGCAGTACTTC
clone size: NA
V gene: TRBV11-2
J gene: TRBJ2-7
D gene: TRBD2

CDR3 protein: CASSDRGGAFF
CDR3 DNA: TGTGCCAGCAGTGACAGGGGAGGAGCTTTCTTT
clone size: NA
V gene: TRBV28
J gene: TRBJ1-1
D gene: TRBD1

CDR3 protein: CASSRQGGGNTIYF
CDR3 DNA: TGTGCCAGCAGCAGACAGGGGGGCGGAAACACCATATATTTT
clone size: NA
V gene: TRBV7-9
J gene: TRBJ1-3
D gene: TRBD1

CDR3 protein: CASSSPADPSSYEQYF
CDR3 DNA: TGTGCCAGCAGTTCCCCCGCGGACCCGAGCTCCTACGAGCAGTACTTC
clone size: NA
V gene: TRBV5-4
J gene: TRBJ2-7
D gene: NA

CDR3 protein: CASSYRTSASQETQYF
CDR3 DNA: TGCGCCAGCAGCTACAGGACTAGCGCATCTCAAGAGACCCAGTACTTC
clone size: NA
V gene: TRBV5-1
J gene: TRBJ2-5
D gene: TRBD2

CDR3 protein: CASSLASGPSYEQYF
CDR3 DNA: TGTGCCAGCAGCTTAGCTAGCGGGCCCTCCTACGAGCAGTACTTC
clone size: NA
V gene: TRBV7-9
J gene: TRBJ2-7
D gene: TRBD2

CDR3 protein: CASSPTRGSVTGELFF
CDR3 DNA: TGTGCCAGCTCACCAACTCGGGGTTCGGTCACCGGGGAGCTGTTTTTT
clone size: NA
V gene: TRBV18
J gene: TRBJ2-2
D gene: NA

CDR3 protein: CASSQDRRNYGYTF
CDR3 DNA: TGTGCCAGCAGCCAAGATCGCAGGAACTATGGCTACACCTTC
clone size: NA
V gene: TRBV3-1/TRBV3-2
J gene: TRBJ1-2
D gene: NA

CDR3 protein: CASSLTWRQGRPEAFF
CDR3 DNA: TGTGCCAGCAGCTTGACGTGGCGACAGGGCCGCCCTGAAGCTTTCTTT
clone size: NA
V gene: TRBV5-8
J gene: TRBJ1-1
D gene: TRBD1

CDR3 protein: CAWSVGTGGDTIYF
CDR3 DNA: TGTGCCTGGAGTGTGGGCACGGGGGGTGACACCATATATTTT
clone size: NA
V gene: TRBV30
J gene: TRBJ1-3
D gene: NA

CDR3 protein: CASSQDAWYQETQYF
CDR3 DNA: TGTGCCAGCTCACAGGACGCTTGGTACCAAGAGACCCAGTACTTC
clone size: NA
V gene: TRBV18
J gene: TRBJ2-5
D gene: NA

CDR3 protein: CATSVSGDTQYF
CDR3 DNA: TGTGCCACCAGTGTTAGCGGGGATACGCAGTATTTT
clone size: NA
V gene: TRBV24-1
J gene: TRBJ2-3
D gene: TRBD2

CDR3 protein: CASSSSQSGRTYEQYF
CDR3 DNA: TGTGCCAGCAGTTCGTCGCAGAGCGGCCGCACCTACGAGCAGTACTTC
clone size: NA
V gene: TRBV28
J gene: TRBJ2-7
D gene: NA

CDR3 protein: CAVSQRGGVDTQYF
CDR3 DNA: TGCGCCGTGTCCCAGCGGGGGGGTGTGGATACGCAGTATTTT
clone size: NA
V gene: TRBV4-1
J gene: TRBJ2-3
D gene: TRBD2

CDR3 protein: CASSQGQGASPLHF
CDR3 DNA: TGCGCCAGCAGCCAGGGACAGGGGGCTTCACCCCTCCACTTT
clone size: NA
V gene: TRBV4-1
J gene: TRBJ1-6
D gene: TRBD1

CDR3 protein: CASSFPRHTNTGELFF
CDR3 DNA: TGTGCCAGCAGCTTTCCTCGGCACACGAACACCGGGGAGCTGTTTTTT
clone size: NA
V gene: TRBV27
J gene: TRBJ2-2
D gene: NA

CDR3 protein: CASSSDMPGGAPGELFF
CDR3 DNA: TGCGCCAGCAGCTCGGATATGCCCGGGGGGGCCCCCGGGGAGCTGTTTTTT
clone size: NA
V gene: TRBV5-1
J gene: TRBJ2-2
D gene: TRBD2

CDR3 protein: CASSFGTSGSGEQYF
CDR3 DNA: TGTGCCAGCAGTTTCGGGACTAGCGGGAGTGGCGAGCAGTACTTC
clone size: NA
V gene: TRBV6-5
J gene: TRBJ2-7
D gene: TRBD2

CDR3 protein: CASSLGAGHLEGGYTF
CDR3 DNA: TGTGCCAGCAGCTTAGGGGCAGGGCATCTAGAGGGTGGCTACACCTTC
clone size: NA
V gene: TRBV7-3
J gene: TRBJ1-2
D gene: NA

CDR3 protein: CASSFQVSTDTQYF
CDR3 DNA: TGTGCCAGCAGTTTCCAGGTTAGCACAGATACGCAGTATTTT
clone size: NA
V gene: TRBV27
J gene: TRBJ2-3
D gene: NA

CDR3 protein: CASSLGQGNSPLHF
CDR3 DNA: TGTGCCAGCAGCTTGGGGCAGGGCAATTCACCCCTCCACTTT
clone size: NA
V gene: TRBV5-6
J gene: TRBJ1-6
D gene: NA

CDR3 protein: CASNIQGLGNYGYTF
CDR3 DNA: TGTGCCAGCAACATACAGGGACTAGGGAACTATGGCTACACCTTC
clone size: NA
V gene: TRBV5-4
J gene: TRBJ1-2
D gene: NA

CDR3 protein: CASSLTFPYNEQFF
CDR3 DNA: TGTGCCAGCAGCTTAACGTTCCCGTACAATGAGCAGTTCTTC
clone size: NA
V gene: TRBV7-3
J gene: TRBJ2-1
D gene: NA

CDR3 protein: CASSLSGLGAYGYTF
CDR3 DNA: TGCGCCAGCAGCTTGTCGGGGCTAGGGGCCTATGGCTACACCTTC
clone size: NA
V gene: TRBV5-1
J gene: TRBJ1-2
D gene: NA

CDR3 protein: CASSITEGTEAFF
CDR3 DNA: TGTGCCAGTAGTATTACGGAAGGCACTGAAGCTTTCTTT
clone size: NA
V gene: TRBV19
J gene: TRBJ1-1
D gene: NA

CDR3 protein: CASSFRQGKRRTGELFF
CDR3 DNA: TGCGCCAGCAGCTTTCGACAGGGTAAACGGAGAACCGGGGAGCTGTTTTTT
clone size: NA
V gene: TRBV4-1
J gene: TRBJ2-2
D gene: TRBD1

CDR3 protein: CASSSLGQGRTYEQYF
CDR3 DNA: TGTGCCAGCAGCTCATTGGGACAGGGGAGAACCTACGAGCAGTACTTC
clone size: NA
V gene: TRBV14
J gene: TRBJ2-7
D gene: TRBD1

CDR3 protein: CASSTGAISSGNTIYF
CDR3 DNA: TGTGCCAGCTCAACCGGAGCGATAAGCTCTGGAAACACCATATATTTT
clone size: once
V gene: TRBV18
J gene: TRBJ1-3
D gene: NA

CDR3 protein: CASSLQGSYGYTF
CDR3 DNA: TGTGCCAGCAGTTTACAGGGTTCCTATGGCTACACCTTC
clone size: NA
V gene: TRBV12-3/TRBV12-4
J gene: TRBJ1-2
D gene: NA

CDR3 protein: CASSQEEAPTLEGYTF
CDR3 DNA: TGTGCCAGCAGCCAAGAAGAGGCACCGACATTGGAGGGCTACACCTTC
clone size: NA
V gene: TRBV3-1/TRBV3-2
J gene: TRBJ1-2
D gene: NA

CDR3 protein: CASSYSDSRVGQYF
CDR3 DNA: TGTGCCAGCAGTTACTCGGACTCCAGGGTCGGGCAGTATTTT
clone size: NA
V gene: TRBV6-5
J gene: TRBJ2-3
D gene: NA

CDR3 protein: CAWSVKAGNTIYF
CDR3 DNA: TGTGCCTGGAGTGTAAAGGCTGGAAACACCATATATTTT
clone size: NA
V gene: TRBV30
J gene: TRBJ1-3
D gene: NA

CDR3 protein: CASRDPPNQPQHF
CDR3 DNA: TGTGCCAGCCGGGACCCACCAAATCAGCCCCAGCATTTT
clone size: NA
V gene: TRBV19
J gene: TRBJ1-5
D gene: NA

CDR3 protein: CASTGGTGANVLTF
CDR3 DNA: TGTGCCAGCACGGGGGGTACTGGGGCCAACGTCCTGACTTTC
clone size: NA
V gene: TRBV2
J gene: TRBJ2-6
D gene: TRBD2

CDR3 protein: CASRDRDTEAFF
CDR3 DNA: TGTGCCAGCAGGGACAGGGACACTGAAGCTTTCTTT
clone size: NA
V gene: TRBV2
J gene: TRBJ1-1
D gene: TRBD1

CDR3 protein: CASSVSLGFSYEQYF
CDR3 DNA: TGTGCCAGCAGCGTATCTTTAGGGTTCTCCTACGAGCAGTACTTC
clone size: NA
V gene: TRBV9
J gene: TRBJ2-7
D gene: NA

CDR3 protein: CASTLTGGDTEAFF
CDR3 DNA: TGTGCCAGCACCCTGACGGGGGGCGATACTGAAGCTTTCTTT
clone size: NA
V gene: TRBV7-9
J gene: TRBJ1-1
D gene: NA

CDR3 protein: CASSPEGDRRNEKLFF
CDR3 DNA: TGCGCCAGCAGCCCGGAGGGTGACAGGCGGAATGAAAAACTGTTTTTT
clone size: NA
V gene: TRBV5-1
J gene: TRBJ1-4
D gene: NA